The source of this T cell receptor beta chain is a study of blood T cell repertoires in COVID-19. About the study: The United States, Italy and Spain provided the acute and convalescent COVID-19 samples. T cells, B-cell-depleted T cells, or PBMCs supplied cDNA or gDNA.

CDR1 is SGDLS, CDR2 YYNGEE, per germline. The CDR3 loop spans 14 amino acids. With V trimmed by 1 base and J by 7 bases, 3 bases remained unmatched. Under the authors' procedure: Estimation of nucleated cell counts relied on the amplification of reference gene primers. Measured with immunoSEQ multiplex PCR; TCRdb has only the in-frame clones, and not every one. V and J calls and clone size are as listed in that table; D and trimming were resolved from the DNA. The sample carries about 81,000 clones, roughly four fifths recorded once. The sequence derives from a human donor in a cohort sampled during active COVID-19. Sequenced material: peripheral blood. The V and J genes are TRBV9 and TRBJ2-1; 9 positions match TRBD2. CDR3 residues: CASSVTGLANEQFF. Here the CDR3 DNA reads TGTGCCAGCAGCGTAACGGGACTAGCAAATGAGCAGTTCTTC.